The clone carrying this TCR beta chain was detected only a few times. In the original analysis: Researchers report that nucleated cell counts were estimated from reference gene primer amplification. Profiling relied on immunoSEQ multiplex PCR, and the TCRdb table lists in-frame clones only, not all of them. V and J calls and clone size are given by that table; D and trimming were obtained from the DNA. The table has approximately 210,000 clones, around 84% seen once; the top ten hold 20%. The sample originates from a study of blood T cell repertoires in COVID-19. Study-level background: PBMCs, B-cell-depleted T cells, or T cells provided the cDNA or gDNA that made up the material.

The TCR was taken from a young man with active or convalescent COVID-19. The sequencing input was peripheral blood.

The chain's CDR3 is CASSQDLPRRGGELFF. The CDR3 DNA is TGCGCCAGCAGCCAAGATCTCCCCCGAAGGGGCGGGGAGCTGTTTTTT. The chain recombines TRBV4-1 with TRBJ2-2, with D perhaps matching TRBD1 (5 bases). Germline loops: CDR1 MGHRA, CDR2 YSYEKL. The V end lost 0 bases, the J end lost 7 bases, and 15 bases lay between the germline ends. This CDR3 region has 16 residues.